The 25 T cell receptor beta chains given below trace back to one sample, sequenced in a study of control samples from healthy donors and cancer patients (dated by TCRdb to 2020 to 2021). The library was built by means of the immunoSEQ multiplex PCR assay. Not all clones reach the TCRdb copy of this immuneACCESS table, which keeps in-frame sequences only. Checked studies attribute under half of the gap to unresolved V genes and leave the rest unexplained. The sample table holds about 84,000 clones, of which 70% to 85% were seen once. The ten largest make up roughly 12% of the sample. Sequencing was performed on PBMCs. The receptors were sampled from a man aged 55 to 70 with head and neck cancer.

The gene calls are TRBV7-9 and TRBJ2-4; either TRBD1 or TRBD2 may supply D (5 bases each). V was clipped by 3 bases and J by 1 base, with 13 bases between them. This CDR3 has 16 amino acids. The germline V gene has CDR1 SEHNR and CDR2 FQNEAQ (reference sequence). Written as DNA, the CDR3 is TGTGCCAGCAGCTTTAGAGGGGAAGGGGCCAAAAACATTCAGTACTTC. It translates to CASSFRGEGAKNIQYF.

This sequence joins TRBV3-1 (or the pseudogene TRBV3-2) and TRBJ2-2; no clear D gene. The CDR3 is made up of 13 amino acids. V was trimmed by 6 bases and J by 6 bases, leaving 11 bases between them. Germline V gene lookup returns CDR1 LGHDT and CDR2 YNNKEL (reference sequence). CDR3 residues: CASSPLSAGELFF. The CDR3 DNA sequence: TGTGCCAGCAGTCCTCTGAGTGCCGGGGAGCTGTTTTTT.

The rearrangement links TRBV28 to TRBJ2-2; D may match TRBD1 or TRBD2 (5 bases each). The V end was cut by 4 bases, the J end by 4 bases, with 22 bases between. Per the germline V gene, CDR1 is MDHEN and CDR2 is SYDVKM. The CDR3 loop spans 18 amino acids. The CDR3 coding sequence is TGTGCCAGCAGTTCTCCCGGGGCAGTGGCGTTTGGCACCGGGGAGCTGTTTTTT. This gives the protein CASSSPGAVAFGTGELFF. The full variable domain, rest sourced from reference TRBV28 and TRBJ2-2, is DVKVTQSSRYLVKRTGEKVFLECVQDMDHENMFWYRQDPGLGLRLIYFSYDVKMKEKGDIPEGYSVSREKKERFSLILESASTNQTSMYLCASSSPGAVAFGTGELFFGEGSRLTVL.

CDR3 bases: TGTGCCACCACCGGGGGGGCTTGGGGAACAGATACGCAGTATTTT. Protein sequence: CATTGGAWGTDTQYF. V is TRBV10-3 and J is TRBJ2-3; TRBD2 agrees at 8 bases. The germline V gene encodes CDR1 ENHRY and CDR2 SYGVKD. This CDR3 has 15 residues. The V segment lost 10 bases and the J segment 3 bases; nucleotides outside the gene matches: 12.

The rearrangement links TRBV5-1 to TRBJ2-5, with 8 bases fitting TRBD1. V shed 1 base and J 4 bases; nucleotides not matched to a gene: 6. Looked up from germline, CDR1 is SGHRS and CDR2 is YFSETQ. This CDR3 has 15 residues. The CDR3 sequence: CASSLQTGGRETQYF. The DNA of the CDR3 is TGCGCCAGCAGCTTGCAAACAGGGGGGCGAGAGACCCAGTACTTC.

CDR3 coding DNA: TGTGCCAGCACTACGCCTAGCGGTTGGGGGACCGGGGAGCTGTTTTTT. As protein: CASTTPSGWGTGELFF. The chain combines TRBV2 with TRBJ2-2, with 7 bases aligning to TRBD2. Germline loops: CDR1 SNHLY, CDR2 FYNNEI. The CDR3 length is 16 residues. J gave up 5 bases and V 7 bases, and 13 bases lay outside the gene matches.

This clone was recorded a few times. The chain couples TRBV5-1 to TRBJ2-7; D is undetermined. CDR3 length equals 15 residues. Germline V gives CDR1 SGHRS, CDR2 YFSETQ. Deletions cut 0 bases from V and 1 base from J, with 11 bases between. The CDR3 DNA sequence: TGCGCCAGCAGCTTGGGGCCAGCAGTTTCCTACGAGCAGTACTTC. Its translation is CASSLGPAVSYEQYF.

This clone has only a few counts. The rearrangement links TRBV27 to TRBJ1-2, with a possible D match to TRBD1 (6 bases). From germline, CDR1 is MNHEY and CDR2 SMNVEV (reference sequence). CDR3 length: 16 residues. V was cut by 0 bases and J by 8 bases, with 19 bases left in between. The CDR3 DNA follows: TGTGCCAGCAGTTTATCGGAGGGGGTAAAGGTCGGAGGCTACACCTTC. Its protein product is CASSLSEGVKVGGYTF.

Written as DNA, the CDR3 is TGTGCCAGCAGTTGGAGGAACAGTCCTGGCTACACCTTC. The encoded protein is CASSWRNSPGYTF. V gene TRBV6-6 combines with J gene TRBJ1-2; D is undetermined. CDR1 is MNHNY and CDR2 is SVGAGI in the germline V gene (reference sequence). The ends were cut back, 4 bases at V and 7 bases at J, with 13 bases in the middle. The CDR3 is made up of 13 amino acids.

The V call is TRBV5-1, the J call TRBJ2-2; 7 nucleotides line up with TRBD2. Germline CDR1 and CDR2: SGHRS and YFSETQ. The J segment lost 0 bases and the V segment lost 4 bases, leaving 3 bases of the junction unmatched. The CDR3 length is 15 residues. The CDR3 nucleotides are TGCGCCAGCAGCCATACTAGCGCGAACACCGGGGAGCTGTTTTTT. Translating gives CASSHTSANTGELFF.

The chain employs TRBV18 and TRBJ1-1, with no clear D. V was clipped by 3 bases and J by 0 bases, with 8 bases between them. The CDR3 consists of 14 residues. The V gene's germline CDR1 is KGHSH and CDR2 LQKENI. CDR3 region: CASSPGNMNTEAFF. CDR3 DNA sequence: TGTGCCAGCTCACCCGGCAACATGAACACTGAAGCTTTCTTT. Together with reference TRBV18 and TRBJ1-1, the CDR3 gives the full variable domain: NAGVMQNPRHLVRRRGQEARLRCSPMKGHSHVYWYRQLPEEGLKFMVYLQKENIIDESGMPKERFSAEFPKEGPSILRIQQVVRGDSAAYFCASSPGNMNTEAFFGQGTRLTVV.

The chain has TRBV6-5 and TRBJ2-6; D ambiguous. Trimming shortened V by 1 base and J by 2 bases, and 6 bases separated the two germline ends. The CDR3 runs 15 residues. Per the germline V gene, CDR1 is MNHEY and CDR2 is SVGAGI. The CDR3: CASSYLGPGANVLTF. CDR3 DNA sequence: TGTGCCAGCAGTTACTTGGGTCCTGGGGCCAACGTCCTGACTTTC.

The rearrangement uses TRBV28 and TRBJ1-2; D gene ambiguous. CDR1 is MDHEN and CDR2 is SYDVKM in the germline V gene. The ends were cut back, 6 bases at V and 8 bases at J, with 16 bases in the middle. CDR3 size: 13 residues. The CDR3: CASSPGRQDGYTF. In nucleotides, the CDR3 is TGTGCCAGCAGCCCGGGCCGCCAAGACGGCTACACCTTC.

The V call is TRBV6-5, the J call TRBJ2-7, with D possibly being TRBD1 (7 bases). Trimming cost V 2 bases and J 1 base, with 15 bases left between them. Germline CDR1 and CDR2: MNHEY and SVGAGI. The CDR3 has 16 residues. The CDR3 reads CASSYAGQSTSYEQYF. CDR3 DNA: TGTGCCAGCAGTTACGCGGGACAGTCAACTTCCTACGAGCAGTACTTC.

V usage is TRBV10-3 and J usage is TRBJ1-6; D possibly corresponds to TRBD1 (5 bases). Trimming left V 0 bases short and J 9 bases short, with 12 bases between. This CDR3 has 15 amino acids. Germline CDR1 is ENHRY and CDR2 is SYGVKD. The CDR3 reads CAISESQGGISPLHF. CDR3 nucleotide sequence: TGTGCCATCAGTGAGTCGCAGGGAGGAATTTCACCCCTCCACTTT.

This clone was recorded once. V usage is TRBV6-5 and J usage is TRBJ2-1, with 14 bases aligning to TRBD2. Germline CDR1 and CDR2: MNHEY and SVGAGI. V dropped 10 bases and J dropped 10; count of bases not matched to a gene: 9. The CDR3 consists of 14 residues. For the CDR3, the DNA is TGTGCCACAGCGGGACTAGCGGGAGTGGGGGAGCAGTTCTTC. Protein sequence: CATAGLAGVGEQFF.

The rearrangement joins TRBV6-4 to TRBJ1-2; D is possibly TRBD1 (6 bases). V shed 7 bases and J shed 4 bases, with 25 bases lying between them. Germline-derived CDR1 and CDR2 are MRHNA and SNTAGT. The CDR3 loop spans 17 amino acids. The chain's CDR3 is CASILGNKDREIYGYTF. The CDR3 DNA sequence: TGTGCCAGCATATTAGGTAATAAGGACAGAGAAATCTATGGCTACACCTTC.

The chain joins TRBV11-2 to TRBJ1-4; a weak D match, TRBD1 (5 bases). There are 13 residues in the CDR3. V lost 3 bases, J lost 7 bases, and 9 bases lay in between. Germline loops: CDR1 SGHAT, CDR2 FQNNGV. The CDR3 is CASSLGPFEKLFF. The CDR3 nucleotides are TGTGCCAGCAGCTTGGGACCCTTTGAAAAACTGTTTTTT.

This CDR3 reads CASSLQGAWLETQYF. The CDR3 DNA sequence: TGTGCCAGCAGCTTGCAGGGGGCATGGTTGGAGACCCAGTACTTC. The chain carries TRBV7-9 and TRBJ2-5, with 8 bases lining up with TRBD1. This CDR3 is 15 amino acids long. Trimming took 3 bases from V and 5 from J; bases not matched to a gene: 8. Germline lookup yields CDR1 SEHNR and CDR2 FQNEAQ (reference sequence).

The gene calls are TRBV5-1 and TRBJ2-4, with 9 bases aligning to TRBD2. V dropped 3 bases and J dropped 4; count of bases not matched to a gene: 2. Germline V gene lookup returns CDR1 SGHRS and CDR2 YFSETQ. This CDR3 has 14 residues. The CDR3 loop reads CASSSTSGKNIQYF. For the CDR3, the DNA is TGCGCCAGCAGCTCGACTAGCGGAAAAAACATTCAGTACTTC.

The V call is TRBV5-1, the J call TRBJ2-1; TRBD2 matches 8 bases. V shed 4 bases and J 4 bases; nucleotides not matched to a gene: 10. There are 16 residues in the CDR3. Germline CDR1 SGHRS, CDR2 YFSETQ. The chain's CDR3 is CASSGLPGGEYNEQFF. DNA of the CDR3: TGCGCCAGCAGCGGTCTGCCGGGAGGGGAATACAATGAGCAGTTCTTC.

The V and J genes are TRBV7-8 and TRBJ1-5, with D uncertain. The CDR3 is made up of 13 amino acids. The V gene lost 4 bases and the J gene lost 5 bases, with 9 bases spanning the gap. Germline V gene lookup returns CDR1 SGHVS and CDR2 FQNEAQ. The CDR3 loop reads CASSSDGYQPQHF. The CDR3 DNA sequence: TGTGCCAGCAGCTCGGACGGGTATCAGCCCCAGCATTTT.

The chain carries TRBV4-1 and TRBJ2-6; the D is unclear. Looked up from germline, CDR1 is MGHRA and CDR2 is YSYEKL. With 2 bases removed from V and 0 bases from J, the gap between germline ends came to 20 bases. The CDR3 runs to 20 residues. The DNA of the CDR3 is TGCGCCAGCAGCCAACCGCCCGGTGCGCTATACTACTCTGGGGCCAACGTCCTGACTTTC. It translates to CASSQPPGALYYSGANVLTF.

This chain links TRBV18 with TRBJ2-6; D call uncertain. Trimming shortened V by 2 bases and J by 2 bases, and 7 bases separated the two germline ends. Germline CDR1 reads KGHSH; CDR2 reads LQKENI. The CDR3 is 15 amino acids. The chain's CDR3 is CASSPWATGANVLTF. The CDR3 DNA reads as TGTGCCAGCTCACCATGGGCAACTGGGGCCAACGTCCTGACTTTC.

This clone was found a few times. The chain is built from TRBV6-6 and TRBJ2-1, with TRBD1 identical over 11 bases. Germline V CDR1 and CDR2: MNHNY, SVGAGI (reference sequence). The CDR3 loop spans 15 amino acids. V shed 2 bases and J 9 bases; nucleotides not matched to a gene: 6. CDR3 loop: CASSYRDRGTGEQFF. The CDR3 nucleotides are TGTGCCAGCAGTTACCGGGACAGGGGGACTGGTGAGCAGTTCTTC.